This T cell receptor beta chain was captured in a study of T cell responses to AZD1222 COVID-19 vaccine. Findings and caveats of the study: The donor cohort was predominantly white British with a female majority, and clonal diversity may have been underestimated.

TCRdb's copy holds only in-frame clones and misses some; the assay was immunoSEQ multiplex PCR. In the table there are about 84,000 clones, approximately 83% of which are singletons. With 3 bases clipped from V and 3 bases from J, the junction kept 6 bases outside the gene matches. Germline assignment: CDR1 KGHDR and CDR2 SFDVKD. The CDR3 is 16 amino acids. On this clone itself: Its antigen remains unknown.

The origin of this receptor is an adult who received the AZD1222 COVID-19 vaccine. The chain recombines TRBV24-1 with TRBJ2-5, with 10 bases lining up with TRBD2. The input for sequencing was peripheral blood, taken 28 days after the second AZD1222 dose. CDR3 sequence reads: CATSDPLAGVKETQYF. CDR3 nucleotide sequence: TGTGCCACCAGTGATCCCCTAGCGGGGGTAAAAGAGACCCAGTACTTC.